The TCR beta chain described here comes from a study of T cells in Graves' hyperthyroidism and ophthalmopathy. The study, taken as a whole, reports: Onset of ophthalmopathy came a median approximately 6.5 months after the model predicted it.

This clonotype came up many times. The antigen remains undetermined. Template material for amplifying TCR beta CDR3 regions consisted of RNA transcripts. The HTBI set primed first-round TCR CDR3 RT-PCR. TCRdb processed the multiplex PCR reads anew with MiXCR; each CDR3 protein has one entry. Among 600,000 to 900,000 distinct CDR3 sequences listed, about 17% were seen once. The CDR3 loop spans 15 amino acids. The germline V gene has CDR1 MNHEY and CDR2 SVGAGI. Unmatched junction bases numbered 3, after V lost 0 bases and J lost 3 bases. The chain carries TRBV6-5 and TRBJ2-7, with TRBD2 matching 9 bases. Input material: blood. This TCR derives from a man between 18 and 35 years old with Graves' hyperthyroidism. The CDR3 sequence is CASSYSSSGSYEQYF. CDR3 nucleotides: TGTGCCAGCAGTTACTCGAGTAGCGGGAGCTACGAGCAGTACTTC.